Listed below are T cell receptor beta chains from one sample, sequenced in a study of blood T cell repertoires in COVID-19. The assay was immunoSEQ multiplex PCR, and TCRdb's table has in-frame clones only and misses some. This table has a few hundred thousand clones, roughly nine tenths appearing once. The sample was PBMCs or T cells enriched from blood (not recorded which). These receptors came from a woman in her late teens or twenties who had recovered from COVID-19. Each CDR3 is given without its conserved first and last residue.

CDR3 protein: ASSGLATSTDTQY; V gene: TRBV19; CDR3 length: 13
CDR3 protein: ASSQGEGQGHYGYT; V gene: TRBV4-1; CDR3 length: 14
CDR3 protein: ASSERGEQY; V gene: TRBV6-1; CDR3 length: 9
CDR3 protein: ASSREGLARDTQY; V gene: TRBV11-2; CDR3 length: 13
CDR3 protein: ASSVEGQSSSGNTIY; V gene: TRBV9; CDR3 length: 15
CDR3 protein: ASSRGSEQY; V gene: TRBV7-9; CDR3 length: 9
CDR3 protein: ATSRDMGKGDQPQH; V gene: TRBV15; CDR3 length: 14
CDR3 protein: ASSLGGAECH; V gene: TRBV3-1/TRBV3-2; CDR3 length: 10
CDR3 protein: ASSLLAGRITDTQY; V gene: TRBV18; CDR3 length: 14
CDR3 protein: ASRSGQPNEKLF; V gene: TRBV5-1; CDR3 length: 12
CDR3 protein: ASRDRYGNTEAF; V gene: TRBV25-1; CDR3 length: 12
CDR3 protein: ASSLAGTEAPLH; V gene: TRBV5-1; CDR3 length: 12
CDR3 protein: ASSLAGGSQETQY; V gene: TRBV7-3; CDR3 length: 13
CDR3 protein: ASSPPGSNQPQH; V gene: TRBV25-1; CDR3 length: 12
CDR3 protein: ASRGTANGYT; V gene: TRBV19; CDR3 length: 10
CDR3 protein: AWSPPLGTAPTNEKLF; V gene: TRBV30; CDR3 length: 16
CDR3 protein: ASSYSPGGGYGYT; V gene: TRBV6-2/TRBV6-3; CDR3 length: 13
CDR3 protein: ASTRLAGGSADTQY; V gene: TRBV18; CDR3 length: 14